Following are 30 T cell receptor beta chains from one sample sequenced in a study of CD8+CD57+ T cells in acquired aplastic anemia. By flow cytometry, patients selected for sequencing had shown an expansion of CD8+CD57+ cells. The template for TCR beta VDJ and CDR3 sequence profiling was genomic DNA. TCRdb re-derived calls from the reads in MiXCR, one entry per CDR3 protein. The sample records hundreds of thousands of distinct CDR3 sequences, approximately 32% being singletons. What was sequenced was sorted CD4+, CD8+, or CD8+CD57+ T cells (not recorded which) from PBMCs. The receptors come from a human donor with aplastic anemia.

In its sample, this clonotype was seen once. The rearrangement uses TRBV9 and TRBJ2-7, with 7 bases that match TRBD1. Germline V gene sequence: CDR1 SGDLS, CDR2 YYNGEE. The CDR3 length is 15 residues. V was pared by 4 bases and J by 2 bases, with 9 bases of the junction left unmatched. CDR3 region: CASSLRAGGTYEQYF. The CDR3 DNA reads as TGTGCCAGCAGCTTGAGGGCAGGGGGTACCTACGAGCAGTACTTC.

This chain links TRBV20-1 with TRBJ1-5, with 7 bases lining up with TRBD1. Trimming removed 6 bases from V and 7 bases from J; junction bases left unmatched: 12. Germline CDR1 is DFQATT and CDR2 is SNEGSKA (reference sequence). This CDR3 is built from 14 residues. CDR3: CSAPNRGGNQPQHF. For the CDR3, the DNA is TGCAGTGCGCCGAACAGGGGTGGGAACCAGCCCCAGCATTTT.

The table lists this clonotype with many counts. The J gene is TRBJ2-5, the V gene TRBV20-1; 10 bases agree with TRBD2. Looked up from germline, CDR1 is DFQATT and CDR2 is SNEGSKA (reference sequence). The CDR3 contains 13 residues. V dropped 6 bases and J dropped 2; count of bases not matched to a gene: 3. CDR3 in DNA: TGCAGTGCAGGTAGCGGGGGGCAAGAGACCCAGTACTTC. Translating it yields CSAGSGGQETQYF.

The rearrangement joins TRBV14 to TRBJ2-1, with no clear D. Trimming removed 0 bases from V and 10 bases from J, with 4 bases in between. The germline gives CDR1 SGHDN, CDR2 FVKESK. This CDR3 comprises 11 residues. The CDR3 here is CASSQDLEQFF. The CDR3, as DNA: TGTGCCAGCAGCCAAGATCTGGAGCAGTTCTTC. The complete variable domain, with remaining parts taken from reference TRBV14 and TRBJ2-1, reads EAGVTQFPSHSVIEKGQTVTLRCDPISGHDNLYWYRRVMGKEIKFLLHFVKESKQDESGMPNNRFLAERTGGTYSTLKVQPAELEDSGVYFCASSQDLEQFFGPGTRLTVL.

There are many counts of this clonotype. The rearrangement links TRBV6-4 to TRBJ1-6; TRBD1 agrees at 7 bases. V lost 6 bases, J lost 7 bases, and 6 bases stayed unmatched. CDR3 length equals 14 residues. Germline loops: CDR1 MRHNA, CDR2 SNTAGT. For the CDR3, the DNA is TGTGCCAGCAGCGAGGGGGCGAAGAATTCACCCCTCCACTTT. It translates to CASSEGAKNSPLHF.

This clonotype came up many times. V and J are TRBV29-1 and TRBJ1-2; tentative D call: TRBD1 (5 bases). Germline-derived CDR1 and CDR2 are SQVTM and ANQGSEA. The V end lost 1 base, the J end lost 4 bases, and 10 bases lay between the germline ends. The CDR3 spans 13 residues. Here the CDR3 reads CSVEGTGVYGYTF. The CDR3 nucleotides are TGCAGCGTTGAAGGAACAGGAGTCTATGGCTACACCTTC.

V and J are TRBV5-1 and TRBJ2-1, with D perhaps given as TRBD1 or TRBD2 (6 bases each). CDR3 length equals 14 residues. Germline lookup yields CDR1 SGHRS and CDR2 YFSETQ. Trimming took off 0 bases at V and 7 bases at J, with 11 bases between the two ends. The CDR3 region is CASSLAGAPNEQFF. The CDR3, as DNA: TGCGCCAGCAGCTTGGCGGGGGCGCCGAATGAGCAGTTCTTC.

This chain joins TRBV7-4 and TRBJ2-1; tentatively, D is TRBD1 or TRBD2 (6 bases each). The CDR3 has 14 amino acids. Trimming removed 0 bases from V and 8 bases from J, with 11 bases in between. Germline V lookup: CDR1 SGHVT, CDR2 SQSDAQ. Here the CDR3 DNA reads TGTGCCAGCAGCTTAGCGGGGGGCATGGATGAGCAGTTCTTC. As protein: CASSLAGGMDEQFF.

As concerns this clonotype: One base away lies a much larger clone, so this may be a sequencing read error. The V and J genes are TRBV2 and TRBJ1-3; TRBD1 is a possible D gene (5 bases). The V end was cut by 5 bases, the J end by 10 bases, with 21 bases between. From germline, CDR1 is SNHLY and CDR2 FYNNEI. This CDR3 region has 15 residues. CDR3 coding DNA: TGTGCCAGCAGTCTTGTCAGGACATCCGGTGGTACCATATATTTT. The encoded protein is CASSLVRTSGGTIYF.

This clonotype was seen a handful of times. The rearrangement joins TRBV4-1 to TRBJ2-5; D might be TRBD1 (6 bases). V gave up 2 bases and J gave up 4 bases, with 11 bases separating them. The CDR3 sequence is 14 residues long. Germline CDR1 MGHRA, CDR2 YSYEKL. The CDR3 here is CASSQTGLVETQYF. The CDR3 DNA reads as TGCGCCAGCAGCCAAACAGGGTTAGTAGAGACCCAGTACTTC.

This clonotype was seen a single time. The V and J genes are TRBV30 and TRBJ1-4; D gene uncertain. The CDR3 has 16 residues. V lost 3 bases, J lost 5 bases, and 19 bases lay in between. Germline V lookup: CDR1 GTSNPN, CDR2 SVGIG (reference sequence). The CDR3 sequence is CAWRSVIGVANEKLFF. CDR3 nucleotides: TGTGCCTGGAGGTCGGTAATCGGGGTGGCAAATGAAAAACTGTTTTTT.

This clonotype was seen repeatedly, ten times or more. The chain couples TRBV5-5 to TRBJ1-5; no clear D gene. The germline V gene encodes CDR1 SGHKS and CDR2 YYEKEE (reference sequence). Between the trimmed V and J ends, which lost 4 bases and 7 bases, there was a span of 12 bases. CDR3 length: 13 amino acids. The chain's CDR3 is CASSATGRQPQHF. CDR3 nucleotide sequence: TGTGCCAGCAGCGCGACGGGAAGGCAGCCCCAGCATTTT.

The table lists this clonotype with a few counts. The rearrangement uses TRBV11-2 and TRBJ1-1; no clear D. The CDR3 has 15 amino acids. Trimming removed 4 bases from V and 4 bases from J, with 16 bases in between. Germline CDR1 SGHAT, CDR2 FQNNGV. CDR3 region: CASSYTDRRSTEAFF. The DNA of the CDR3 is TGTGCCAGCAGCTACACCGACCGACGGAGCACTGAAGCTTTCTTT.

This clonotype was counted between two and nine times. This chain links TRBV5-1 with TRBJ1-1, with 7 nucleotides matching TRBD1. The trim removed 3 bases at V and 8 bases at J, leaving 7 bases unmatched. CDR3 length: 13 amino acids. Germline-derived CDR1 and CDR2 are SGHRS and YFSETQ. This CDR3 reads CASSSTDRREAFF. The CDR3 DNA reads as TGCGCCAGCAGCTCGACGGACAGGAGAGAAGCTTTCTTT.

V usage is TRBV29-1 and J usage is TRBJ2-7; no clear D. V lost 3 bases and J 0 bases, leaving 12 bases between the germline ends. The length of the CDR3 is 14 residues. CDR1 and CDR2 (germline): SQVTM, ANQGSEA. The CDR3 spells CSVEKADSSYEQYF. The CDR3 bases are TGCAGCGTTGAGAAGGCAGATAGCTCCTACGAGCAGTACTTC.

The sample holds many counts of this clonotype. The chain uses TRBV5-1 and TRBJ1-6; D possibly corresponds to TRBD1 (5 bases). V lost 0 bases to trimming and J lost 6 bases, with 13 bases between them. The CDR3 spans 16 residues. Germline values: CDR1 SGHRS, CDR2 YFSETQ. CDR3 region: CASSLAVRDVNSPLHF. The CDR3 nucleotides are TGCGCCAGCAGCTTGGCGGTCAGGGATGTTAATTCACCCCTCCACTTT.

This clonotype appeared a few times. The rearrangement uses TRBV12-3 or TRBV12-4 and TRBJ1-1; no firm D call. Trimming cost V 8 bases and J 5 bases, with 12 bases left between them. CDR3 length: 12 residues. CDR3 sequence: CASLSPVTEAFF. CDR3 nucleotides: TGTGCCAGCCTGTCGCCCGTAACTGAAGCTTTCTTT.

Only a few counts were recorded for this clonotype. The V gene is TRBV7-3, the J gene TRBJ2-7; TRBD1 agrees at 10 bases. The CDR3 spans 15 residues. The germline CDR1 and CDR2 sequences are SGHTA and FQGTGA. Trimming at V came to 5 bases and at J to 6 bases, leaving 10 bases not matched to a gene. The CDR3 reads CASSPSPGTGAEQYF. The CDR3 region has the DNA TGTGCCAGCAGCCCATCCCCCGGGACAGGGGCCGAGCAGTACTTC.

The rearrangement joins TRBV5-1 to TRBJ1-2; D not resolved. The CDR3 spans 16 residues. The ends were cut back, 0 bases at V and 6 bases at J, with 18 bases in the middle. The germline gives CDR1 SGHRS, CDR2 YFSETQ. CDR3 loop: CASSLASFAGDHGYTF. The CDR3, as DNA: TGCGCCAGCAGCTTGGCCTCCTTTGCCGGGGATCATGGCTACACCTTC.

The chain carries TRBV6-1 and TRBJ1-3; D remains unclear. This CDR3 spans 16 amino acids. Germline V gene lookup returns CDR1 MNHNS and CDR2 SASEGT. V lost 8 bases and J lost 4, with 21 bases in between. This chain's CDR3 is CASSPKVGTSGNTIYF. The CDR3 bases are TGTGCCAGCTCACCAAAAGTCGGAACATCCGGAAACACCATATATTTT.

This clonotype was detected ten times or more. The chain couples TRBV15 to TRBJ2-2; D gene unclear. The CDR3 loop spans 14 amino acids. Germline assignment: CDR1 LNHNV and CDR2 YYDKDF (reference sequence). V lost 5 bases and J lost 0, with 7 bases in between. The CDR3, as DNA: TGTGCCACCAGCTTGGGTTCGAACACCGGGGAGCTGTTTTTT. This codes for CATSLGSNTGELFF.

This clonotype showed up just a few times. The rearrangement joins TRBV2 to TRBJ1-1; TRBD1 agrees at 8 bases. This CDR3 is built from 13 residues. J gave up 8 bases and V 5 bases, and 7 bases lay outside the gene matches. Germline V gene lookup returns CDR1 SNHLY and CDR2 FYNNEI. CDR3 loop: CASSYDRGSEAFF. The CDR3 DNA is TGTGCCAGCAGTTATGACAGGGGTTCAGAAGCTTTCTTT.

This clonotype was detected a few times. The chain couples TRBV4-1 to TRBJ1-2, with 10 bases lining up with TRBD1. With V trimmed by 5 bases and J by 3 bases, 6 bases remained unmatched. The CDR3 consists of 15 residues. CDR1 and CDR2 from the germline V gene are MGHRA and YSYEKL. CDR3 sequence reads: CASSIGQGGHYGYTF. In nucleotides, the CDR3 is TGCGCCAGCAGCATTGGACAGGGGGGTCACTATGGCTACACCTTC.

This clonotype has a count of ten or more. The chain links TRBV19 to TRBJ1-4; unclear D gene. Germline assignment: CDR1 LNHDA and CDR2 SQIVND (reference sequence). The V gene lost 6 bases and the J gene lost 5 bases, with 7 bases spanning the gap. The CDR3 is 12 amino acids. The CDR3 region has the DNA TGTGCCAGTAGCTTGGAGAATGAAAAACTGTTTTTT. Translating it yields CASSLENEKLFF.

J is TRBJ2-7 and V is TRBV5-6; 10 bases are a match to TRBD1. Per germline, CDR1 SGHDT and CDR2 YYEEEE. The J segment lost 4 bases and the V segment lost 4 bases, leaving 11 bases of the junction unmatched. CDR3 length: 16 amino acids. This chain's CDR3 is CASSPSDRGRLYEQYF. The CDR3 region has the DNA TGTGCCAGCAGCCCGTCGGACAGGGGGAGATTGTACGAGCAGTACTTC.

This rearrangement joins TRBV7-9 to TRBJ2-1; 7 bases match TRBD2. CDR3 length: 13 amino acids. The germline V gene has CDR1 SEHNR and CDR2 FQNEAQ (reference sequence). The V segment lost 8 bases and the J segment 8 bases; nucleotides outside the gene matches: 9. The CDR3: CASGGGSTDEQFF. The CDR3 DNA is TGTGCCAGCGGGGGAGGGTCTACGGATGAGCAGTTCTTC.

Comments on this clonotype: At one of its ends the junction is not consistent with the germline gene, which may arise from a read error. V is TRBV7-2 and J is TRBJ1-2; no clear D gene. The CDR3 is 15 amino acids. Germline V gene lookup returns CDR1 SGHTA and CDR2 FQGNSA. CDR3 protein: CANSTRLSSNYGYTF. The CDR3 bases are TGTGCCAACAGCACTCGGCTCTCTTCTAACTATGGCTACACCTTC.

This clonotype occurred many times. The junction shows a germline mismatch at one end, possibly a read error. This chain uses TRBV4-3 with TRBJ2-7, with D unclear. This CDR3 has 13 residues. Per germline, CDR1 LGHNA and CDR2 YSLEER. CDR3 coding DNA: TGCGCCAGCAGCCAAGATCTTTGGACCACCTCGGACTTC. As protein: CASSQDLWTTSDF.

The CDR3: CASSLMSGRETQYF. In DNA form, the CDR3 reads TGTGCCAGCAGCCTGATGAGCGGGAGGGAGACCCAGTACTTC. The chain employs TRBV3-1 and TRBJ2-5, with 9 bases lining up with TRBD2. This CDR3 comprises 14 residues. In germline, CDR1 is LGHDT, CDR2 YNNKEL (reference sequence). V was clipped by 4 bases and J by 5 bases; unmatched bases: 5.

In this sample, this clonotype turned up many times. The rearrangement uses TRBV20-1 and TRBJ2-7; 7 nucleotides match TRBD1. The CDR3 runs to 13 residues. The ends lost 6 bases at V and 5 bases at J; junction bases unmatched: 10. Per germline, CDR1 DFQATT and CDR2 SNEGSKA (reference sequence). CDR3 DNA sequence: TGCAGTGCGAAAGACAGGGCAATCCACGAGCAGTACTTC. Translated: CSAKDRAIHEQYF.